This T cell receptor beta chain was obtained from a study of T cell responses to AZD1222 COVID-19 vaccine. Study-wide results and limits: Of the AZD1222 recipients, only 5 to 7 were seropositive at baseline. Spike-specific TCR breadth and depth both grew after two AZD1222 doses. Repertoire sampling was restricted to post-peak T cell response timepoints.

This clone was seen once. Its matching antigen is unknown. Sequencing was performed with immunoSEQ multiplex PCR; in TCRdb, only in-frame clones are kept and a portion is missing. Here the sample spans about 72,000 clones, 80% to 90% being singletons. Germline-derived CDR1 and CDR2 are LGHNA and YNFKEQ. Trimming pared 0 bases from V and 5 bases from J, leaving 10 bases between. The CDR3 totals 14 residues. The source of this sequence is an adult in good health. Sequencing used peripheral blood, obtained on day 0 of AZD1222 vaccination. The V and J genes are TRBV4-2 and TRBJ1-2, with D perhaps matching TRBD1 (5 bases). This chain's CDR3 is CASSQDRVGYGYTF. The CDR3 DNA sequence: TGTGCCAGCAGCCAAGACAGGGTAGGGTATGGCTACACCTTC.